This T cell receptor (beta chain) originates from a study of shared clonotypes between healthy human individuals. About the research overall: Researchers assigned three CD4 naive, three CD4 memory, two CD8 naive and one CD8 memory plate to each donor.

Trimming pared 2 bases from V and 2 bases from J, leaving 10 bases between. The CDR3 extends over 14 amino acids. The germline V gene has CDR1 SGHRS and CDR2 YFSETQ. Findings and caveats of the study: Naive subsets typically showed greater estimated richness than memory subsets.

The protocol was immunoSEQ multiplex PCR, while the TCRdb copy is restricted to in-frame clones and leaves out a portion. The sample records 2 million to 2.5 million clones, approximately 95% being singletons. Concerning this clone: No antigen is known for it.

The receptor's source is a man in his late teens or twenties in good health. Some clones in this sample may be carry-over from other donors' samples. The chain recombines TRBV5-1 with TRBJ2-5; the D is unclear. What was sequenced was naive CD4+ T cells from PBMCs. Subset given: CD45RA+ positively selected. The CDR3 reads CASSFRQAQETQYF. CDR3 DNA sequence: TGCGCCAGCAGCTTTAGGCAGGCGCAAGAGACCCAGTACTTC.